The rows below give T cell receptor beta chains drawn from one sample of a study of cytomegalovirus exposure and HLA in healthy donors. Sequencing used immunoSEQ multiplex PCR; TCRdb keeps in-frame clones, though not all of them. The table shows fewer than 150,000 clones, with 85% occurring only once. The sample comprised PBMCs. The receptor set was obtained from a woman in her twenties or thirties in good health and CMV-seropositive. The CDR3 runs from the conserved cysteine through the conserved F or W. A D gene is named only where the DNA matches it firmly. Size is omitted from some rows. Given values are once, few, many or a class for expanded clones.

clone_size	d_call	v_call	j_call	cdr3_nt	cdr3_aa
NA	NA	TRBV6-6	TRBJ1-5	TGTGCCAGCAGTTACTCGAGCGGGACTAGCAATCAGCCCCAGCATTTT	CASSYSSGTSNQPQHF
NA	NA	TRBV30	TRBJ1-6	TGTGCCTGGAGTGCTACAGGGTTCTATAATTCACCCCTCCACTTT	CAWSATGFYNSPLHF
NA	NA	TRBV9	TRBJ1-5	TGTGCCAGCAGCGGTTCGGGAAATCAGCCCCAGCATTTT	CASSGSGNQPQHF
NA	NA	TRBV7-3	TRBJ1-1	TGTGCCAGCACCCAATACACTGAAGCTTTCTTT	CASTQYTEAFF
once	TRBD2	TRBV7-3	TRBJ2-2	TGTGCCAGCAGCTTAGAGCTAGCGGGAGGGGCCGGGGAGCTGTTTTTT	CASSLELAGGAGELFF
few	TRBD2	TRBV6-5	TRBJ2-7	TGTGCCAGCAGTGCCATGGCGGGGGGGACCTACGAGCAGTACTTC	CASSAMAGGTYEQYF
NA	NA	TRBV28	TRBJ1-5	TGTGCCAGCACCCTAGGGGGTCAGCCCCAGCATTTT	CASTLGGQPQHF
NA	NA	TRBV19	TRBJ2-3	TGTGCCAGTAGTATGGTTAGCTCAGCCGATACGCAGTATTTT	CASSMVSSADTQYF
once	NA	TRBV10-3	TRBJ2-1	TGTGCCATCAGTGAGTACCAGGAGGGGTACAATGAGCAGTTCTTC	CAISEYQEGYNEQFF
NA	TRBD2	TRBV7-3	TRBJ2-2	TGTGCCAGCAGCTTAGGAGCGGGGACCGGGGAGCTGTTTTTT	CASSLGAGTGELFF
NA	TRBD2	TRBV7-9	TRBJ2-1	TGTGCCAGCAGCTTGTCGGGACTAGCGGGACTTGAGCAGTTCTTC	CASSLSGLAGLEQFF
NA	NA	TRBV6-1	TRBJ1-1	TGTGCCAGCTCGGAACAGGGTGATGGAGCTTTCTTT	CASSEQGDGAFF
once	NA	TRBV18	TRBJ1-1	TGTGCCAGCTCCCTACAGGAGAGCACTGAAGCTTTCTTT	CASSLQESTEAFF
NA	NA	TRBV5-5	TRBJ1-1	TGTGCCAGCAGATTCCAGGGTGGCACTGAAGCTTTCTTT	CASRFQGGTEAFF
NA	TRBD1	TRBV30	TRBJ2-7	TGTGCCTGGCGGCGGTTGGGACAGGTAGCTTACGAGCAGTACTTC	CAWRRLGQVAYEQYF
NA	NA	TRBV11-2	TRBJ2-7	TGTGCCAGCAGCTTATCGGGGATGGGTCCGGCCGAGCAGTACTTC	CASSLSGMGPAEQYF
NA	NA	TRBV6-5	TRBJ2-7	TGTGCCAGCAGTTACTCGGGGGGGCTGGGGCAGTACTTC	CASSYSGGLGQYF
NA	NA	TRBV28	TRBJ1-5	TGTGCCAGCAAAGGGGGAGGCAATCAGCCCCAGCATTTT	CASKGGGNQPQHF
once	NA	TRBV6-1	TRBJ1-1	TGTGCCACCGGGGGGGTGGTGTACACTGAAGCTTTCTTT	CATGGVVYTEAFF
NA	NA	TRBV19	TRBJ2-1	TGTGCCAGTAGTTTTTACTCTAATGAGCAGTTCTTC	CASSFYSNEQFF
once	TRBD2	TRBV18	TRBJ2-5	TGTGCCAGCTCACGGACGGGGGAGGGAGAGACCCAGTACTTC	CASSRTGEGETQYF
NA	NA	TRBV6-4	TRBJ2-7	TGTGCCAATCCGACAGCCCTTAGCTACGAGCAGTACTTC	CANPTALSYEQYF
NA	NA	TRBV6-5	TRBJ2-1	TGTGCCAGCAGTTACTCGAGGGTAAATGAGCAGTTCTTC	CASSYSRVNEQFF
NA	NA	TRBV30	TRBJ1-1	TGTGCCTGGGGTAACACCATGAAGAACACTGAAGCTTTCTTT	CAWGNTMKNTEAFF
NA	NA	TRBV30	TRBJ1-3	TGTGCCTGGAGTGTATGGGGCGAGGCTGGAAACACCATATATTTT	CAWSVWGEAGNTIYF
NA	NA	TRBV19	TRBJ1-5	TGTGCCAGTAGTTCTCAGGGGAACGATCAGCCCCAGCATTTT	CASSSQGNDQPQHF
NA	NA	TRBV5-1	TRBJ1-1	TGCGCCAGCAGCTTAAGGGCAGGGTCGAACACTGAAGCTTTCTTT	CASSLRAGSNTEAFF
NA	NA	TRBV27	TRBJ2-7	TGTGCCAGCAAGTGGGCGGAGGGAGAGTACTTC	CASKWAEGEYF
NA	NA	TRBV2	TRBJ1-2	TGTGCCAGCAGTGGCCGGGACAATACTGTCCTAATCATCTTC	CASSGRDNTVLIIF
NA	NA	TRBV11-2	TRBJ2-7	TGTGCCAGCAGCTTGCCGGGGGTGTCCTACGAGCAGTACTTC	CASSLPGVSYEQYF
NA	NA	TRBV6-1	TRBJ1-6	TGTGCCAGCAGTGAACGACAGGCTCGGGGGGGAATTTCTTCACCCCTCCACTTT	CASSERQARGGISSPLHF
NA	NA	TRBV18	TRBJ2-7	TGTGCCAGCTCACCAAGCCTTGGACTTTACGAGCAGTACTTC	CASSPSLGLYEQYF
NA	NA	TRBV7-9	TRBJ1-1	TGTGCCAGCAGCGCCGGGACCAGGGACTTTACTGAAGCTTTCTTT	CASSAGTRDFTEAFF
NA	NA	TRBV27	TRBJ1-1	TGTGCCAGCAGTTTCACGGGACACCTCTTAGGGCTTTTCTTT	CASSFTGHLLGLFF
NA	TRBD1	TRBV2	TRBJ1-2	TGTGCCAGCCGGGGACAGAACTATGGCTACACCTTC	CASRGQNYGYTF
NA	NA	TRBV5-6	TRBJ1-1	TGTGCCAGCAGCTTGGCCGAGGCAGCTGAAGCTTTCTTT	CASSLAEAAEAFF
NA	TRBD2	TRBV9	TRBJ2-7	TGTGCCAGCAGCCTAGCGGGGGGGCCCTACGAGCAGTACTTC	CASSLAGGPYEQYF
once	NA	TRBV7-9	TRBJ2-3	TGTGCCAGCAGCACCGTAGGGGGCACAGATACGCAGTATTTT	CASSTVGGTDTQYF
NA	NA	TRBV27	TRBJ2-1	TGTGCCAGCAGTCTTAGACTATTCTACAATGAGCAGTTCTTC	CASSLRLFYNEQFF
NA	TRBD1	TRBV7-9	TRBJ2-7	TGTGCCAGCAGCTCCCCGGGACAGGGGTCCTACGAGCAGTACTTC	CASSSPGQGSYEQYF
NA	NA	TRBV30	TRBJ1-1	TGTGCCTGGGGGCCTGGGGCCAAAACTGAAGCTTTCTTT	CAWGPGAKTEAFF
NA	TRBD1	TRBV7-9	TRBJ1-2	TGTTCCAGCAGCGACGGACAGGGGGTGAACTATGGCTACACCTTC	CSSSDGQGVNYGYTF
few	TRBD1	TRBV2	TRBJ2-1	TGTGCCAGCATATTAGACAGGGGAGGCTACAATGAGCAGTTCTTC	CASILDRGGYNEQFF
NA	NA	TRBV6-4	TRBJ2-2	TGTGCCAGCAGTGACTCGAGAGGGGGTGACACCGGGGAGCTGTTTTTT	CASSDSRGGDTGELFF
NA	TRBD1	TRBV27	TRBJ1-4	TGTGCCAGCAGTTTATTTTTCCGACAGGGGGCAACTAATGAAAAACTGTTTTTT	CASSLFFRQGATNEKLFF
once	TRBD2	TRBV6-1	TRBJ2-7	TGTGCCAGCAGTCTTAGCGGGGGGGCCTACGAGCAGTACTTC	CASSLSGGAYEQYF
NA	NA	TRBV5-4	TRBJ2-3	TGTGCCAGCAGCCTACATGGAGGCTCAGATACGCAGTATTTT	CASSLHGGSDTQYF
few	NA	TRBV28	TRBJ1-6	TGTGCCAGCAGTTTACCAGGGGATAATTCACCCCTCCACTTT	CASSLPGDNSPLHF
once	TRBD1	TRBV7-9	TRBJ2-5	TGTGCCAGCAGCCCCTCGGGACAGGTGCCTGGTGGGACCCAGTACTTC	CASSPSGQVPGGTQYF
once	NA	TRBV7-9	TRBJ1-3	TGTGCCACCTGGGGGGGGCTCGGAAACACCATATATTTT	CATWGGLGNTIYF
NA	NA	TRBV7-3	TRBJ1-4	TGTGCCAGCAGCTCCCCACCGGGACTCCGTAAGACCAATGGAAAACTGTTTTTT	CASSSPPGLRKTNGKLFF
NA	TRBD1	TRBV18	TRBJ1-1	TGTGCCAGCTCACCCGGGACAGGGGTGGAGAACACTGAAGCTTTCTTT	CASSPGTGVENTEAFF
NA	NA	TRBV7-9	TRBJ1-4	TGTTCCGTACCTGACGGGTTTAATGAAAAACTGTTTTTT	CSVPDGFNEKLFF
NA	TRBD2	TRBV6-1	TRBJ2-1	TGTGCCAGCAGTGTCACGACTAGCGGGAGAAGCGATGAGCAGTTCTTC	CASSVTTSGRSDEQFF
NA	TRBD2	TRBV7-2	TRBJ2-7	TGTGCCAGCAGCTCACATGGGAGGGATGAGCAGTACTTC	CASSSHGRDEQYF
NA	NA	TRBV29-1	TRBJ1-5	TGCAGCGTTGAAGAGGACGGGGTGGGAAATCAGCCCCAGCATTTT	CSVEEDGVGNQPQHF
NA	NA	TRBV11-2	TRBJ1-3	TGTGCCAGCAGCTTATATTCTGGTGAGAGCTCTGGAAACACCATATATTTT	CASSLYSGESSGNTIYF
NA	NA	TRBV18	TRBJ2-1	TGTGCCAGCTCACCTGCGGGGAAGTGGGATGAGCAGTTCTTC	CASSPAGKWDEQFF
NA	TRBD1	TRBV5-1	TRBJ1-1	TGCGCCAGCAGCTTGGATACAGGGGTTACTGAAGCTTTCTTT	CASSLDTGVTEAFF